The clone carrying this T cell receptor beta chain appeared a few times. The data were obtained in a study of blood T cell repertoires in COVID-19. As handled by the study authors: Amplification with reference gene primers provided the estimates of nucleated cell counts. TCRdb keeps only in-frame clones here, not all; method: immunoSEQ multiplex PCR. The D gene and trimming were derived from the DNA, and the V and J assignments and clone size from that table. The table has 150,000 or so clones, approximately 83% seen once; the top ten hold over 10%. The junction had 4 bases not matched to a gene; V was cut back by 5 bases and J by 6 bases. Germline loops: CDR1 SEHNR, CDR2 FQNEAQ (reference sequence). The CDR3 has 14 residues.

V is TRBV7-9 and J is TRBJ2-7; TRBD2 matches 13 bases. What was sequenced was peripheral blood. The clonotype comes from a woman in her sixties or seventies with COVID-19, enrolled during active disease. CDR3 protein: CASSARTSGGEQYF. CDR3 nucleotides: TGTGCCAGCAGCGCCCGGACTAGCGGGGGCGAGCAGTACTTC.